Following are 8 T cell receptor beta chains from one sample sequenced in a study of blood T cell repertoires in COVID-19. Data came from immunoSEQ multiplex PCR; TCRdb stores just in-frame clones and leaves some out. This sample yields 200,000 to 250,000 clones, of which approximately 78% are seen a single time; under 8.5% belongs to the top ten. Sequencing used peripheral blood. The receptors were sampled from a woman older than 75 with COVID-19, enrolled during active disease.

This rearrangement joins TRBV18 to TRBJ2-1; 7 nucleotides align to TRBD2. The germline V gene has CDR1 KGHSH and CDR2 LQKENI. This CDR3 region has 14 residues. V gave up 0 bases and J gave up 7 bases; unmatched junction bases: 3. CDR3 residues: CASSPPTSPNEQFF. The CDR3 DNA sequence: TGTGCCAGCTCACCACCGACTAGCCCTAATGAGCAGTTCTTC.

The count of this clone is one. This sequence joins TRBV30 and TRBJ2-2, with D maybe TRBD2 (6 bases). The CDR3 is 12 residues long. Trimming left V 5 bases short and J 6 bases short, with 10 bases between. Per germline, CDR1 GTSNPN and CDR2 SVGIG (reference sequence). CDR3 sequence: CAWGRGPGELFF. CDR3 nucleotides: TGTGCCTGGGGGCGGGGACCCGGGGAGCTGTTTTTT.

J is TRBJ1-1 and V is TRBV4-1, with D unclear. The germline V gene has CDR1 MGHRA and CDR2 YSYEKL. Trimming took off 5 bases at V and 3 bases at J, with 13 bases between the two ends. This CDR3 has 14 amino acids. CDR3 amino acids: CASSSRTRDTEAFF. In DNA form, the CDR3 reads TGCGCCAGCAGCTCTAGGACGAGGGACACTGAAGCTTTCTTT.

The chain carries TRBV7-9 and TRBJ1-2; D unclear. V was pared by 2 bases and J by 4 bases, with 14 bases between. The germline V gene encodes CDR1 SEHNR and CDR2 FQNEAQ (reference sequence). The CDR3 is 15 residues long. The chain's CDR3 is CASSLRGLRTYGYTF. CDR3 sequence (DNA): TGTGCCAGCAGCTTAAGAGGGCTCAGAACCTATGGCTACACCTTC.

This clone was seen a single time. This chain joins TRBV3-1 (or the pseudogene TRBV3-2) and TRBJ1-1; 7 bases align to TRBD1. CDR3 size: 15 residues. Losses at the gene ends were 1 base for V and 6 bases for J; bases not matched to a gene: 8. Germline V lookup: CDR1 LGHDT, CDR2 YNNKEL (reference sequence). In DNA, the CDR3 is TGTGCCAGCAGCCAAGGGAGGGGGCGAAGAGCTGAAGCTTTCTTT. Translation gives CASSQGRGRRAEAFF.

The chain joins TRBV2 to TRBJ2-7; the D is unclear. The germline gives CDR1 SNHLY, CDR2 FYNNEI. Between the trimmed V and J ends, which lost 4 bases and 6 bases, there was a span of 7 bases. The CDR3 covers 11 residues. The chain's CDR3 is CASSGFGEQYF. In nucleotides, the CDR3 is TGTGCCAGCAGTGGATTCGGCGAGCAGTACTTC.

The chain combines TRBV6-2 or TRBV6-3 with TRBJ2-7; 11 nucleotides match TRBD2. Germline values: CDR1 MNHEY, CDR2 SVGEGT. The CDR3 runs 14 residues. The V gene end was trimmed by 0 bases and the J gene end by 5 bases; junction bases not matched to a gene: 0. In nucleotides, the CDR3 is TGTGCCAGCAGTTACTCGACTAGCGGGAACGAGCAGTACTTC. Protein: CASSYSTSGNEQYF.

This clone turned up a few times. The chain joins TRBV27 to TRBJ2-2; D might be TRBD2 (6 bases). CDR1 and CDR2 (germline): MNHEY, SMNVEV (reference sequence). The CDR3 extends over 16 amino acids. V lost 2 bases and J lost 4, with 14 bases in between. The CDR3 protein is CASSLRGSPFTGELFF. The CDR3 nucleotides are TGTGCCAGCAGTTTACGGGGGTCCCCTTTCACCGGGGAGCTGTTTTTT.